These 28 T cell receptor beta chains were sequenced from one sample in a study of molecular identifiers for immune sequencing clone quantification. TCRdb called the PCR reads again in MiXCR, with one record for every CDR3 protein. The sample carries about 630,000 distinct CDR3 sequences, approximately 24% recorded once. The sample taken for sequencing was naive CD8+ T cells from blood, with Jurkat cell RNA spiked in. This sample's subset: FACS-sorted CD8+CD4-CCR7+CD45RA+ naive T cells. These TCRs come from a human donor in good health. Some libraries in this study had Jurkat cell RNA spiked in.

This chain joins TRBV7-9 and TRBJ2-7, with D uncertain. Between the trimmed V and J ends, which lost 1 base and 4 bases, there was a span of 11 bases. From germline, CDR1 is SEHNR and CDR2 FQNEAQ (reference sequence). This CDR3 comprises 14 residues. The CDR3 sequence: CASSLEWPAYEQYF. CDR3 DNA sequence: TGTGCCAGCAGCTTAGAATGGCCAGCGTACGAGCAGTACTTC.

This clonotype was counted only a few times. The chain employs TRBV11-2 and TRBJ2-1; D is uncertain. The CDR3 contains 12 residues. Per the germline V gene, CDR1 is SGHAT and CDR2 is FQNNGV. V was trimmed by 5 bases and J by 9 bases, leaving 11 bases between them. CDR3 DNA sequence: TGTGCCAGCAGCCCCCCCTTCGGTGAGCAGTTCTTC. Translated, it gives CASSPPFGEQFF.

In this sample, this clonotype turned up many times. The chain is built from TRBV7-2 and TRBJ2-7; 9 nucleotides line up with TRBD2. The CDR3 extends over 14 amino acids. The germline gives CDR1 SGHTA, CDR2 FQGNSA. V lost 4 bases and J lost 4; bases outside the gene matches: 5. The CDR3 sequence: CASSSSGVSYEQYF. CDR3 DNA sequence: TGTGCCAGCAGCTCTAGCGGGGTATCTTACGAGCAGTACTTC.

This sequence joins TRBV5-6 and TRBJ2-2, with 11 positions matching TRBD1. Per the germline V gene, CDR1 is SGHDT and CDR2 is YYEEEE. V lost 4 bases to trimming and J lost 3 bases; unmatched junction nucleotides: 11. This CDR3 comprises 18 residues. The CDR3: CASSLIRDRGVYTGELFF. CDR3 DNA sequence: TGTGCCAGCAGCCTGATCCGGGACAGGGGGGTCTACACCGGGGAGCTGTTTTTT.

This clonotype was counted only a few times. This sequence may be a read error, since a much larger clone differs from it by one base. This chain connects TRBV6-4 to TRBJ2-2; D is ambiguous. V was trimmed by 0 bases and J by 1 base, leaving 3 bases between them. Germline V CDR1 and CDR2: MRHNA, SNTAGT. The length of the CDR3 is 14 residues. The CDR3 protein is CASSDSGNTGELFF. The CDR3, as DNA: TGTGCCAGCAGTGACTCCGGGAACACCGGGGAGCTGTTTTTT.

A few counts support this clonotype. The chain has TRBV6-2 or TRBV6-3 and TRBJ1-5, with D possibly TRBD1 on 6 matching bases. Trimming removed 5 bases at V and 0 bases at J, with 14 bases between. CDR3 length: 16 amino acids. Germline V gives CDR1 MNHEY, CDR2 SVGEGT. The CDR3 DNA sequence: TGTGCCAGCAGTCGATCGGACAGCTATAGCAATCAGCCCCAGCATTTT. Translation gives CASSRSDSYSNQPQHF.

This clonotype was counted ten times or more. This chain connects TRBV20-1 to TRBJ1-1; D is unresolved. Germline lookup yields CDR1 DFQATT and CDR2 SNEGSKA (reference sequence). The CDR3 spans 14 residues. V was trimmed by 6 bases and J by 0 bases, leaving 14 bases between them. The CDR3 spells CSADTKKLNTEAFF. In DNA form, the CDR3 reads TGCAGTGCAGACACCAAGAAATTGAACACTGAAGCTTTCTTT.

Concerning this clonotype itself: Germline and junction disagree at one end, which may indicate a read error. This chain connects TRBV7-9 to TRBJ1-1; D is ambiguous. The CDR3 sequence is 12 residues long. Germline values: CDR1 SEHNR, CDR2 FQNEAQ (reference sequence). The CDR3 nucleotides are TGTGCCAGCGGCTTTTCTTTAACTGAAGCTTTCTTT. Its translation is CASGFSLTEAFF.

This clonotype has at least ten counts. The chain links TRBV29-1 to TRBJ2-7, with D possibly being TRBD1 (6 bases). The germline gives CDR1 SQVTM, CDR2 ANQGSEA. The CDR3 spans 14 residues. V was shortened by 3 bases and J by 2 bases, with 14 bases between the two germline ends. CDR3 sequence (DNA): TGCAGCGTTGAGAACAGGGAAACCCCCTACGAGCAGTACTTC. Translating it yields CSVENRETPYEQYF.

This clonotype was detected a few times. The chain links TRBV7-9 to TRBJ2-7; D might be TRBD2 (6 bases). Germline CDR1 reads SEHNR; CDR2 reads FQNEAQ (reference sequence). Trimming pared 5 bases from V and 0 bases from J, leaving 17 bases between. The CDR3 extends over 16 amino acids. Written as DNA, the CDR3 is TGTGCCAGCAGCCCACGTCGGGGGATTCACTCCTACGAGCAGTACTTC. Translated: CASSPRRGIHSYEQYF.

V and J are TRBV2 and TRBJ1-1; 7 bases are shared with TRBD1. CDR3 size: 12 residues. J was trimmed by 4 bases and V by 8 bases; bases with no gene match: 4. Germline V CDR1 and CDR2: SNHLY, FYNNEI. The CDR3 loop reads CASFRDSTEAFF. As DNA, the CDR3 is TGTGCCAGCTTCCGGGACAGCACTGAAGCTTTCTTT.

Only a few counts were recorded for this clonotype. V gene TRBV6-5 combines with J gene TRBJ2-2, with TRBD2 identical over 10 bases. CDR1 is MNHEY, CDR2 SVGAGI, per germline. V dropped 0 bases and J dropped 3; count of bases not matched to a gene: 4. The CDR3 runs to 17 residues. CDR3 in DNA: TGTGCCAGCAGTTACTCTGGACTAGCGGACTACACCGGGGAGCTGTTTTTT. Protein product: CASSYSGLADYTGELFF.

In regard to this clonotype: Since a much larger clone is just one base distant, this may be a read error. CDR3 nucleotide sequence: TGCAGTGCTAGTGATGCGGGACAGGGTACCTACGAGCAGTACTTC. This codes for CSASDAGQGTYEQYF. V is TRBV20-1 and J is TRBJ2-7, with 9 positions matching TRBD1. J was trimmed by 2 bases and V by 3 bases; bases with no gene match: 8. The CDR3 has 15 residues. The germline V gene encodes CDR1 DFQATT and CDR2 SNEGSKA (reference sequence).

As to this clonotype: A much larger clone differs by one base, so this may be a read error. The chain recombines TRBV30 with TRBJ2-3; D not certain. Germline V gives CDR1 GTSNPN, CDR2 SVGIG (reference sequence). V was clipped by 0 bases and J by 0 bases, with 7 bases between them. CDR3 length equals 14 residues. The CDR3 DNA is TGTGCCTGGAGTGTGTCGAGAAGCACAGATACGCAGTATTTT. Protein sequence: CAWSVSRSTDTQYF. The whole variable domain, remainder taken from reference TRBV30 and TRBJ2-3, is SQTIHQWPATLVQPVGSPLSLECTVEGTSNPNLYWYRQAAGRGLQLLFYSVGIGQISSEVPQNLSASRPQDRQFILSSKKLLLSDSGFYLCAWSVSRSTDTQYFGPGTRLTVL.

Comments on this clonotype: A clone one base away is much larger, so this may be a read error. The chain carries TRBV6-2 or TRBV6-3 and TRBJ1-1, with D uncertain. The CDR3 totals 12 residues. Germline lookup yields CDR1 MNHEY and CDR2 SVGEGT. The CDR3 loop reads CASSEVNIEAFF. The CDR3 DNA reads as TGTGCCAGCAGTGAAGTGAACATTGAAGCTTTCTTT.

This clonotype was detected ten times or more. V and J are TRBV2 and TRBJ1-5; D unresolved. The germline gives CDR1 SNHLY, CDR2 FYNNEI. The CDR3 sequence is 12 residues long. V lost 3 bases, J lost 5 bases, and 5 bases lay in between. CDR3 protein: CASSDPDQPQHF. The CDR3 DNA reads as TGTGCCAGCAGTGACCCCGATCAGCCCCAGCATTTT.

Concerning this clonotype itself: At one boundary the junction diverges from the germline segment, which might be a read error. The chain is built from TRBV19 and TRBJ1-6; D is perhaps TRBD1 (6 bases). The germline gives CDR1 LNHDA, CDR2 SQIVND (reference sequence). The length of the CDR3 is 14 residues. The CDR3 coding sequence is TGTGCCTGTAGTAGTGGGGGCCGTAATTCACCCCTCCACTTT. Its protein product is CACSSGGRNSPLHF. The full variable domain, completed using reference TRBV19 and TRBJ1-6, is DGGITQSPKYLFRKEGQNVTLSCEQNLNHDAMYWYRQDPGQGLRLIYYSQIVNDFQKGDIAEGYSVSREKKESFPLTVTSAQKNPTAFYLCACSSGGRNSPLHFGNGTRLTVT.

To note about this clonotype: An end of the junction does not agree with germline; a read error may underlie this. V gene TRBV19 combines with J gene TRBJ2-2, with D perhaps matching TRBD1 (6 bases). The CDR3 has 13 residues. Germline assignment: CDR1 LNHDA and CDR2 SQIVND (reference sequence). The DNA of the CDR3 is TGTGCCAGTAGTAGTCAGGGGTTCGGGGAGCTGCTTTTT. Protein sequence: CASSSQGFGELLF. Full variable domain (outside the CDR3, taken from reference TRBV19 and TRBJ2-2): DGGITQSPKYLFRKEGQNVTLSCEQNLNHDAMYWYRQDPGQGLRLIYYSQIVNDFQKGDIAEGYSVSREKKESFPLTVTSAQKNPTAFYLCASSSQGFGELLFGEGSRLTVL.

The sample holds many counts of this clonotype. The chain uses TRBV6-6 and TRBJ1-4; no clear D gene. CDR3 size: 19 residues. V lost 0 bases and J lost 0, with 17 bases in between. CDR1 MNHNY and CDR2 SVGAGI come from the germline V gene (reference sequence). The CDR3 DNA reads as TGTGCCAGCAGTTACTCGATTTTACTTTACGGAGCAACTAATGAAAAACTGTTTTTT. This sequence encodes CASSYSILLYGATNEKLFF.

This clonotype was observed many times. The chain employs TRBV29-1 and TRBJ2-5; D ambiguous. CDR1 is SQVTM, CDR2 ANQGSEA, per germline. The CDR3 runs 14 residues. Deletions cut 2 bases from V and 4 bases from J, with 14 bases between. CDR3 in amino acids: CSVEFDLSGETQYF. The CDR3 DNA follows: TGCAGCGTTGAATTCGACCTATCGGGAGAGACCCAGTACTTC.

This clonotype was picked up a small number of times. The gene calls are TRBV10-3 and TRBJ1-2; TRBD1 matches at 9 bases. The CDR3 totals 15 residues. Trimming cost V 2 bases and J 4 bases; bases outside gene matches: 5. Per the germline V gene, CDR1 is ENHRY and CDR2 is SYGVKD. The CDR3 reads CAISEMGQGAYGYTF. The CDR3 nucleotides read TGTGCCATCAGTGAGATGGGACAGGGTGCCTATGGCTACACCTTC.

At least ten counts were recorded for this clonotype. The V call is TRBV7-9, the J call TRBJ1-4; no clear D. CDR3 length: 14 amino acids. Trimming removed 3 bases at V and 6 bases at J, with 11 bases between. Germline V gives CDR1 SEHNR, CDR2 FQNEAQ (reference sequence). CDR3: CASSLRPGDEKLFF. Here the CDR3 DNA reads TGTGCCAGCAGCTTGCGGCCTGGAGATGAAAAACTGTTTTTT.

The chain has TRBV7-3 and TRBJ2-2; 7 nucleotides line up with TRBD1. This CDR3 is 16 amino acids long. The germline V gene has CDR1 SGHTA and CDR2 FQGTGA. Trimming cost V 5 bases and J 0 bases; bases outside gene matches: 6. CDR3: CASSPRGTANTGELFF. The DNA for the CDR3 is TGTGCCAGCAGCCCCCGTGGGACAGCGAACACCGGGGAGCTGTTTTTT.

V is TRBV4-2 and J is TRBJ2-3; TRBD2 might be the D (6 bases). V shed 0 bases and J shed 4 bases, with 11 bases lying between them. The CDR3 totals 15 residues. The germline CDR1 and CDR2 sequences are LGHNA and YNFKEQ. CDR3 loop: CASSQERLVPDTQYF. CDR3 sequence (DNA): TGTGCCAGCAGCCAAGAGCGACTAGTCCCAGATACGCAGTATTTT.

This clonotype showed up many times. The chain uses TRBV20-1 and TRBJ2-3; tentatively, D is TRBD1 (5 bases). V was clipped by 0 bases and J by 1 base, with 8 bases between them. The germline gives CDR1 DFQATT, CDR2 SNEGSKA (reference sequence). The CDR3 spans 14 residues. The CDR3 nucleotides read TGCAGTGCTAGAGACAGGGTGGGCACAGATACGCAGTATTTT. The encoded protein is CSARDRVGTDTQYF.

This clonotype was found many times. The chain joins TRBV5-6 to TRBJ2-7; 14 bases match TRBD2. The CDR3 contains 17 residues. V lost 5 bases and J lost 4; bases outside the gene matches: 11. Germline CDR1 reads SGHDT; CDR2 reads YYEEEE. In DNA form, the CDR3 reads TGTGCCAGCAGGTCAACCACGGGACTAGCGGGGGCGTACGAGCAGTACTTC. This codes for CASRSTTGLAGAYEQYF. Complete variable domain (other parts from reference TRBV5-6 and TRBJ2-7): DAGVTQSPTHLIKTRGQQVTLRCSPKSGHDTVSWYQQALGQGPQFIFQYYEEEERQRGNFPDRFSGHQFPNYSSELNVNALLLGDSALYLCASRSTTGLAGAYEQYFGPGTRLTVT.

This chain links TRBV4-3 with TRBJ1-1; weak D call: TRBD1 (6 bases). Trimming took off 0 bases at V and 4 bases at J, with 15 bases between the two ends. The CDR3 is 16 residues long. Germline values: CDR1 LGHNA, CDR2 YSLEER. CDR3 in DNA: TGCGCCAGCAGCCAAGAAAACGTGGGGGGCGGCACTGAAGCTTTCTTT. Translating gives CASSQENVGGGTEAFF.

The chain carries TRBV11-2 and TRBJ2-1; no clear D gene. The ends were cut back, 1 base at V and 5 bases at J, with 9 bases in the middle. The germline gives CDR1 SGHAT, CDR2 FQNNGV. This CDR3 comprises 14 residues. CDR3 in amino acids: CASSLGPPDNEQFF. As DNA, the CDR3 is TGTGCCAGCAGCTTAGGCCCCCCCGACAATGAGCAGTTCTTC.